The sample holds a few counts of the clone carrying this TCR beta chain. The antigen is undetermined. Trimming took 0 bases from V and 8 from J; bases not matched to a gene: 9. Germline lookup yields CDR1 SGHRS and CDR2 YFSETQ. The CDR3 consists of 15 residues. The authors reverse transcribed all of the isolated RNA, so sequencing captured expressed TCRB transcripts. Read counts averaged approximately 3.3 million for samples of naive, central memory and regulatory T cells. Clones were sequenced by immunoSEQ multiplex PCR, and TCRdb holds only the in-frame ones, with some missing. The sample contains roughly 610,000 clones, roughly 16% of which appear only once. This specimen belongs to a study of beta chain features in type 1 diabetes. Broader study findings: Patients and controls would share equally any PCR tilt toward shorter templates. When VDJ junctions were examined, type 1 diabetes patients showed fewer insertions and more deletions.

Blood was drawn once from each donor into heparinised tubes. The draws averaged approximately 120 mL. The chain combines TRBV5-1 with TRBJ1-1; 8 bases match TRBD1. Material: naive CD4+ T cells from blood. The receptor comes from a man younger than 30 in good health. CDR3 amino acids: CASSLEPGGKTEAFF. The CDR3 region has the DNA TGCGCCAGCAGCTTGGAGCCAGGGGGCAAAACGGAAGCTTTCTTT. Supplemented by reference TRBV5-1 and TRBJ1-1, the full variable domain reads KAGVTQTPRYLIKTRGQQVTLSCSPISGHRSVSWYQQTPGQGLQFLFEYFSETQRNKGNFPGRFSGRQFSNSRSEMNVSTLELGDSALYLCASSLEPGGKTEAFFGQGTRLTVV.